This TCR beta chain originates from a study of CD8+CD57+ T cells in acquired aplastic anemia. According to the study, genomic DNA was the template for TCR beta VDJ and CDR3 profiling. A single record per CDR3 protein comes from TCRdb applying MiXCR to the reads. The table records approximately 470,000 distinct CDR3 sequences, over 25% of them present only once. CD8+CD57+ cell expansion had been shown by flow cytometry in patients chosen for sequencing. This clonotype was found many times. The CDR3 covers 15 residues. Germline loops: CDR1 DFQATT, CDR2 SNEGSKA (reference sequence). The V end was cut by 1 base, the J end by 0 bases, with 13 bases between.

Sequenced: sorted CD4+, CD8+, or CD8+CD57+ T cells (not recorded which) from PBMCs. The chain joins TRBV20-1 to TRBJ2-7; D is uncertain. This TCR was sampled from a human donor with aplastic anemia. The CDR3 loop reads CSARVWRMLSYEQYF. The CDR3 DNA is TGCAGTGCTAGAGTATGGCGAATGCTCTCCTACGAGCAGTACTTC.